The 14 T cell receptor beta chains below all came from one sample that was sequenced in a study of T cell repertoires in cytomegalovirus infection. Their recognized antigens are unknown. From the reads, TCRdb called clonotypes with MiXCR, one entry per CDR3 protein. The sample lists fewer than 900,000 distinct CDR3 sequences; under 35% were seen once. Sequencing was performed on cultured CD8+ T cells from PBMCs, taken from culture after CMV antigen stimulation. The receptors were sampled from a human donor in good health (CMV status not recorded). Some clones in this sample may be carry-over from other donors' samples.

V usage is TRBV3-1 and J usage is TRBJ1-2; a weak D match, TRBD1 (6 bases). CDR3 length equals 16 residues. The ends were cut back, 4 bases at V and 4 bases at J, with 19 bases in the middle. Looked up from germline, CDR1 is LGHDT and CDR2 is YNNKEL (reference sequence). CDR3 amino acids: CASSRTKGDGPYGYTF. The DNA of the CDR3 is TGTGCCAGCAGCCGAACCAAGGGGGACGGACCCTATGGCTACACCTTC.

This clonotype was counted only a few times. The J gene is TRBJ2-1, the V gene TRBV7-6, with D perhaps matching TRBD1 or TRBD2 (5 bases each). There are 14 residues in the CDR3. CDR1 SGHVS and CDR2 FNYEAQ come from the germline V gene. Trimming took 5 bases from V and 7 from J, leaving 15 bases between them. CDR3 coding DNA: TGTGCCAGCAGCCCGTTCATTGGGGGTAATGAGCAGTTCTTC. It encodes CASSPFIGGNEQFF.

The chain joins TRBV6-2 or TRBV6-3 to TRBJ1-4; D gene ambiguous. CDR3 size: 13 residues. Germline V gene lookup returns CDR1 MNHEY and CDR2 SVGEGT. Trimming removed 6 bases from V and 7 bases from J, with 12 bases in between. In nucleotides, the CDR3 is TGTGCCAGCAGCCCCCGGCGGGCTGAAAAACTGTTTTTT. It specifies CASSPRRAEKLFF.

The rearrangement uses TRBV4-1 and TRBJ1-1, with TRBD1 matching over 8 bases. V trimming: 4 bases; J trimming: 5 bases; junction bases outside the gene matches: 12. Germline V lookup: CDR1 MGHRA, CDR2 YSYEKL. CDR3 length: 16 amino acids. CDR3 in amino acids: CASSPRSTGAGTEAFF. CDR3 DNA sequence: TGCGCCAGCAGCCCTCGCTCGACAGGGGCGGGAACTGAAGCTTTCTTT.

V and J are TRBV4-3 and TRBJ1-6, with D perhaps matching TRBD1 (6 bases). With 3 bases removed from V and 7 bases from J, the gap between germline ends came to 13 bases. Germline-derived CDR1 and CDR2 are LGHNA and YSLEER. The CDR3 has 15 residues. DNA of the CDR3: TGCGCCAGCAGCCAGGGGGGGGCTTGGAATTCACCCCTCCACTTT. It yields the protein CASSQGGAWNSPLHF.

This clonotype has at least ten counts. V is TRBV27 and J is TRBJ1-2, with TRBD1 as a possible D gene (6 bases). CDR1 and CDR2 (germline): MNHEY, SMNVEV (reference sequence). The CDR3 totals 14 residues. V lost 5 bases and J 1 base, leaving 11 bases between the germline ends. Written as DNA, the CDR3 is TGTGCCAGCAGTCTGCAGGGGCTTAACTATGGCTACACCTTC. This codes for CASSLQGLNYGYTF.

Note on this clonotype: Its ends do not fully match the called genes, so a read error is possible. The rearrangement uses TRBV19 and TRBJ2-7; D remains unclear. The CDR3 is 13 amino acids. Germline CDR1 is LNHDA and CDR2 is SQIVND (reference sequence). CDR3 nucleotide sequence: TGTGTCAGTAGTGCCGGCATCACCTACGAGCAGTACTTC. This sequence encodes CVSSAGITYEQYF.

This clonotype came up many times. The chain recombines TRBV7-9 with TRBJ2-5; D is perhaps TRBD2 (6 bases). Trimming left V 3 bases short and J 0 bases short, with 11 bases between. CDR3 size: 15 residues. In germline, CDR1 is SEHNR, CDR2 FQNEAQ (reference sequence). In nucleotides, the CDR3 is TGTGCCAGCAGCTTTGGCGGGAACAACCAAGAGACCCAGTACTTC. Translated: CASSFGGNNQETQYF.

This clonotype has just a few counts. The V call is TRBV7-6, the J call TRBJ2-1, with TRBD2 matching over 7 bases. The germline V gene has CDR1 SGHVS and CDR2 FNYEAQ. V lost 5 bases to trimming and J lost 3 bases; unmatched junction nucleotides: 7. CDR3 length: 15 amino acids. The CDR3 DNA follows: TGTGCCAGCAGCCCCTCGGCGGGGGTCTACAATGAGCAGTTCTTC. Amino acids: CASSPSAGVYNEQFF.

About this clonotype: The conserved final phenylalanine or tryptophan is absent from the CDR3, which likely points to a read error. The V call is TRBV7-6, the J call TRBJ2-1; tentative D call: TRBD2 (5 bases). V was shortened by 0 bases and J by 2 bases, with 8 bases between the two germline ends. The CDR3 totals 15 residues. The germline CDR1 and CDR2 sequences are SGHVS and FNYEAQ. CDR3 sequence reads: CASSLASGPYNEQFS. The CDR3 DNA is TGTGCCAGCAGCTTAGCAAGCGGTCCCTACAATGAGCAGTTCTCC.

The chain combines TRBV19 with TRBJ2-1; the D gene is possibly TRBD1 (5 bases). Germline CDR1 and CDR2: LNHDA and SQIVND (reference sequence). Trimming left V 4 bases short and J 6 bases short, with 10 bases between. The CDR3 sequence is 13 residues long. CDR3 in amino acids: CASSTSTVNEQFF. DNA of the CDR3: TGTGCCAGTAGTACCTCGACAGTCAATGAGCAGTTCTTC.

J is TRBJ2-7 and V is TRBV7-9; D ambiguous. The CDR3 is 11 amino acids. In germline, CDR1 is SEHNR, CDR2 FQNEAQ (reference sequence). V gave up 1 base and J gave up 6 bases, with 4 bases separating them. CDR3 loop: CASSLEVEQYF. The DNA for the CDR3 is TGTGCCAGCAGCTTAGAGGTCGAGCAGTACTTC.

The chain joins TRBV4-1 to TRBJ1-2; D uncertain. The CDR3 spans 14 residues. The germline V gene has CDR1 MGHRA and CDR2 YSYEKL. V was cut by 3 bases and J by 4 bases, with 12 bases left in between. CDR3 region: CASSQDDGGYGYTF. The CDR3 bases are TGCGCCAGCAGCCAGGACGATGGTGGCTATGGCTACACCTTC.

This clonotype came up a few times. The chain couples TRBV12-5 to TRBJ2-7; no clear D gene. The CDR3 contains 13 residues. Germline V gene sequence: CDR1 LGHNT, CDR2 FRNRAP. Trimming took 3 bases from V and 3 from J, leaving 9 bases between them. The CDR3 reads CASGLGRYYEQYF. In DNA form, the CDR3 reads TGTGCTAGTGGTTTAGGCAGATACTACGAGCAGTACTTC.